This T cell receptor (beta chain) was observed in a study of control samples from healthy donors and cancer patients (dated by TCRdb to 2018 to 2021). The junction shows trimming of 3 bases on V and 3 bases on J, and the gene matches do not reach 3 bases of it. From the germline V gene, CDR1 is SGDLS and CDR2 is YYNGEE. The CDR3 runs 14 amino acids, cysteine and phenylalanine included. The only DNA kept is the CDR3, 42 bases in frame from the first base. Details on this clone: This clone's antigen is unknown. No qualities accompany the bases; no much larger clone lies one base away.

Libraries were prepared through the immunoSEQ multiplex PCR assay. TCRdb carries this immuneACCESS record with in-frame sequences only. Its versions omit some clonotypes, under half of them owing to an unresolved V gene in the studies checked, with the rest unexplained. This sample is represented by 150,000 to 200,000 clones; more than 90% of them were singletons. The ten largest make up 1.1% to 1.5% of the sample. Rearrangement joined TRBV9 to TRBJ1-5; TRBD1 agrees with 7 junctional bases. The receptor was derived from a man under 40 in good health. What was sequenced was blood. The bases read TGTGCCAGCAGCGAGGGACAGTCCAATCAGCCCCAGCATTTT. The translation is CASSEGQSNQPQHF.